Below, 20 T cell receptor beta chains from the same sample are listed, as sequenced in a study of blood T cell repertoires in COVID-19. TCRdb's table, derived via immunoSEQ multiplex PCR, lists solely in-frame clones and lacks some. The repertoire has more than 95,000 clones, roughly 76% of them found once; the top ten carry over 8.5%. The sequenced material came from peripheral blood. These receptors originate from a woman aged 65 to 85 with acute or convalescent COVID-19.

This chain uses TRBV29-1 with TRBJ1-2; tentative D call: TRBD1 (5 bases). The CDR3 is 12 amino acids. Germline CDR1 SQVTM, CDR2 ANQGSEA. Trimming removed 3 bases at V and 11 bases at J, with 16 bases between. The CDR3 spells CSVEGGERRYTF. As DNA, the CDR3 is TGCAGCGTTGAGGGGGGTGAACGAAGATACACCTTC.

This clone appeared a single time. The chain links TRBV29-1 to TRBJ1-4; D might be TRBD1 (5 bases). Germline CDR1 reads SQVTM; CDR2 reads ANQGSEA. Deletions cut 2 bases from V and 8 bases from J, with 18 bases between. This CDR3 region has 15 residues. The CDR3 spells CSVEQPGGVGEKLFF. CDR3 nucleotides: TGCAGCGTTGAACAACCCGGGGGGGTCGGGGAAAAACTGTTTTTT.

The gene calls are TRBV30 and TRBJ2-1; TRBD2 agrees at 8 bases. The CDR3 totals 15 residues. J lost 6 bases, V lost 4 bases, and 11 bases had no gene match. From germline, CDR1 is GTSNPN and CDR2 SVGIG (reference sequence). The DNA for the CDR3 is TGTGCCTGGAACCCTGGGCTAGCGGGTCCCAATGAGCAGTTCTTC. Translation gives CAWNPGLAGPNEQFF.

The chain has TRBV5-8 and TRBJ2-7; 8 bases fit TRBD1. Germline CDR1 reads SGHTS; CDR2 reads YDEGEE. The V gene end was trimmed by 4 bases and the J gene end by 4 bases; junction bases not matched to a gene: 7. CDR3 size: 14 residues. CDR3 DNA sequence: TGTGCCAGCAGCGCCCGGGACAGGAGATACGAGCAGTACTTC. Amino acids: CASSARDRRYEQYF.

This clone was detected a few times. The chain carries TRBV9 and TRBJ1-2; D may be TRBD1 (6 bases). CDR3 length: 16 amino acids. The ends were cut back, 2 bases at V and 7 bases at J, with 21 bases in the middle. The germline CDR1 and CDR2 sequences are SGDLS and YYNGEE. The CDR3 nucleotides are TGTGCCAGCAGCGTGGGTAATGGTGGGGGCGCAAGTGGCTACACCTTC. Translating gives CASSVGNGGGASGYTF.

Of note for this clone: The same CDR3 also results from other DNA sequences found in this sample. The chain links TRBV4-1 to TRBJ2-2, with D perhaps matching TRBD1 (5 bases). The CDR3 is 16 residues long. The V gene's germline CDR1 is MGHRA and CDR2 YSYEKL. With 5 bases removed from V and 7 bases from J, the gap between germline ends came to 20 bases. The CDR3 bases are TGCGCCAGCAGCTTCGGGCGGACAACTAAGGTCGGGGAGCTGTTTTTT. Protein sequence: CASSFGRTTKVGELFF.

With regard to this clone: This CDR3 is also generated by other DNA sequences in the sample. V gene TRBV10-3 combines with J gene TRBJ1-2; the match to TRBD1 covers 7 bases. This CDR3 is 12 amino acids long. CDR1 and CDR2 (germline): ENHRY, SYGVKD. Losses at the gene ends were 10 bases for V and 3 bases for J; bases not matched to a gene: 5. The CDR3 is CATRQGDYGYTF. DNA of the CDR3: TGTGCCACGCGACAGGGCGACTATGGCTACACCTTC.

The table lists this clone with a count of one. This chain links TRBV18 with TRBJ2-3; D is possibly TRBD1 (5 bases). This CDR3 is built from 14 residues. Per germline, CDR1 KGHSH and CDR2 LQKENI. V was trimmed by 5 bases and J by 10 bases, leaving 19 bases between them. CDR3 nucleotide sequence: TGTGCCAGCTCATCGGACATCCCGATTGAGCCGCAGTATTTT. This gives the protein CASSSDIPIEPQYF.

The CDR3 nucleotides read TGCGCCAGCAGGCTCCGGGACAGCCAAGAGACCCAGTACTTC. Translation: CASRLRDSQETQYF. V usage is TRBV5-1 and J usage is TRBJ2-5; 7 positions match TRBD1. CDR3 length equals 14 residues. J was trimmed by 1 base and V by 5 bases; bases with no gene match: 5. Germline V gene data show CDR1 as SGHRS and CDR2 as YFSETQ.

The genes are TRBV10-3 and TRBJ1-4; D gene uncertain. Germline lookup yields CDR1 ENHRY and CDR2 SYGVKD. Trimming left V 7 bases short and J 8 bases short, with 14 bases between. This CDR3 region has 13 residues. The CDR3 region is CAIKGGGGEKLFF. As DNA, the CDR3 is TGTGCCATCAAGGGCGGCGGAGGCGAAAAACTGTTTTTT.

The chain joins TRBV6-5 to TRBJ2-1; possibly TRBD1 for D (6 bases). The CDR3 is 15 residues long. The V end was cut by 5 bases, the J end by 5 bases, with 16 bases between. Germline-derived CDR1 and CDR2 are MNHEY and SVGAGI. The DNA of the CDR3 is TGTGCCAGCAGTCTCTTGGACTGGACAGACAATGAGCAGTTCTTC. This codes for CASSLLDWTDNEQFF.

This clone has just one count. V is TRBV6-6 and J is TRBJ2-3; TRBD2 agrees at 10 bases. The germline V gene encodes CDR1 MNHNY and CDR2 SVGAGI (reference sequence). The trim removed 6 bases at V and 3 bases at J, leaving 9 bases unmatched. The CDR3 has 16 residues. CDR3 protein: CASRVSGRRLTDTQYF. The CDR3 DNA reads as TGTGCCAGCAGAGTTAGCGGGAGGCGTTTAACAGATACGCAGTATTTT.

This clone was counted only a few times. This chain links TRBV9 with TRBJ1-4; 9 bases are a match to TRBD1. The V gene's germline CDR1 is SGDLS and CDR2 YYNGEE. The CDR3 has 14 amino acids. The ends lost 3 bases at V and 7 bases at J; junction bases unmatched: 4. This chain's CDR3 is CASSEQGAGEKLFF. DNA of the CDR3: TGTGCCAGCAGCGAACAGGGGGCCGGTGAAAAACTGTTTTTT.

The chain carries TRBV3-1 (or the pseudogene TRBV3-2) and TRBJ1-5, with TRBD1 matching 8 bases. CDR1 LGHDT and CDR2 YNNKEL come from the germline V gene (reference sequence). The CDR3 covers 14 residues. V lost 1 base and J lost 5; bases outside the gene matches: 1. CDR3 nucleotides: TGTGCCAGCAGCCAAGGACAGGGGTATCAGCCCCAGCATTTT. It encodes CASSQGQGYQPQHF.

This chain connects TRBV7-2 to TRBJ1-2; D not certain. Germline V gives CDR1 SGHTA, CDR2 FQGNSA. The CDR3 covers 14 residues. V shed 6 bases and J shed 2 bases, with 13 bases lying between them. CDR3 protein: CASSPSPANYGYTF. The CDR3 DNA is TGTGCCAGCAGTCCCAGTCCCGCCAACTATGGCTACACCTTC.

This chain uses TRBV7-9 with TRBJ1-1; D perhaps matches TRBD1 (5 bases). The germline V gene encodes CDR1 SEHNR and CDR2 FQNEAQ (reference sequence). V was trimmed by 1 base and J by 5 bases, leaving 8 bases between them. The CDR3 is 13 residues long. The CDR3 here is CASSLVGETEAFF. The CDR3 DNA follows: TGTGCCAGCAGCTTAGTAGGGGAAACTGAAGCTTTCTTT.

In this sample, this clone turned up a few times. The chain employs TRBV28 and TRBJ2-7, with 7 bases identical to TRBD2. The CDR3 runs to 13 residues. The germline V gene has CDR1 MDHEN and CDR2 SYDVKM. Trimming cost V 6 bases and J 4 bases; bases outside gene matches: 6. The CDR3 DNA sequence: TGTGCCAGCAGACGGGAACTAGCGTACGAGCAGTACTTC. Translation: CASRRELAYEQYF.

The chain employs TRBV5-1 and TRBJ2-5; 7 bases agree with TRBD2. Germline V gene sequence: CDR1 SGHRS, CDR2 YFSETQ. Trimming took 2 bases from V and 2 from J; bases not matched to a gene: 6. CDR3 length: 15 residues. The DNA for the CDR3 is TGCGCCAGCAGCTTAGGCGGGAGCGTTCAAGAGACCCAGTACTTC. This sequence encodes CASSLGGSVQETQYF.

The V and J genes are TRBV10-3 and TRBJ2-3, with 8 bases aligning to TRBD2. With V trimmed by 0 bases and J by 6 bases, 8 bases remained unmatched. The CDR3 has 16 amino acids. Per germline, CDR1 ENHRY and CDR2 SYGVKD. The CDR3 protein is CAISESAGTRIDTQYF. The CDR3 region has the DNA TGTGCCATCAGTGAGTCGGCCGGGACTAGAATCGATACGCAGTATTTT.

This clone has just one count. CDR3 sequence reads: CASSSTLASNTGELFF. The DNA for the CDR3 is TGTGCCAGCAGCTCAACGTTAGCGTCGAACACCGGGGAGCTGTTTTTT. The V call is TRBV5-5, the J call TRBJ2-2; possibly TRBD2 for D (5 bases). The V gene lost 3 bases and the J gene lost 0 bases, with 12 bases spanning the gap. Germline CDR1 SGHKS, CDR2 YYEKEE (reference sequence). CDR3 length equals 16 residues.